One and the same sample provided the 27 T cell receptor beta chains below, sequenced in a study of cytomegalovirus exposure and HLA in healthy donors. The PCR had 60 Vbeta and 13 Jbeta primers. Sequencing was performed with immunoSEQ multiplex PCR; in TCRdb, only in-frame clones are kept and a portion is missing. This table has about 150,000 clones, about 60% appearing once. The specimen sequenced was PBMCs. These receptors originate from a woman aged 55-75 years in good health and CMV-seropositive.

This sequence joins TRBV6-1 and TRBJ1-1; D is undetermined. The CDR3 spans 11 residues. The germline V gene encodes CDR1 MNHNS and CDR2 SASEGT. Trimming pared 8 bases from V and 4 bases from J, leaving 8 bases between. The CDR3 reads CASPSSTEAFF. CDR3 DNA: TGTGCCAGCCCCAGTTCCACTGAAGCTTTCTTT.

This chain links TRBV4-1 with TRBJ2-7; 13 bases fit TRBD2. V lost 0 bases to trimming and J lost 2 bases; unmatched junction nucleotides: 10. CDR3 length equals 19 residues. The germline V gene has CDR1 MGHRA and CDR2 YSYEKL. The CDR3 region is CASSQEELAGGGVAYEQYF. In DNA, the CDR3 is TGCGCCAGCAGCCAAGAGGAACTAGCGGGAGGGGGTGTCGCCTACGAGCAGTACTTC.

This clone was detected a few times. The V and J genes are TRBV9 and TRBJ1-4; TRBD1 agrees at 8 bases. Germline CDR1 SGDLS, CDR2 YYNGEE. V dropped 3 bases and J dropped 2; count of bases not matched to a gene: 9. CDR3 length: 17 amino acids. The CDR3: CASSEGTGLLTNEKLFF. The CDR3 DNA follows: TGTGCCAGCAGCGAGGGGACAGGACTCCTTACTAATGAAAAACTGTTTTTT.

This chain links TRBV10-2 with TRBJ2-1; 10 nucleotides line up with TRBD2. CDR1 is WSHSY and CDR2 is SAAADI in the germline V gene. The J segment lost 0 bases and the V segment lost 4 bases, leaving 0 bases of the junction unmatched. The CDR3 spans 15 residues. CDR3 region: CASSGTSGSYNEQFF. The CDR3 DNA reads TGCGCCAGCAGTGGGACTAGCGGCTCCTACAATGAGCAGTTCTTC.

The J gene is TRBJ2-2, the V gene TRBV29-1, with 9 positions matching TRBD1. The trim removed 1 base at V and 4 bases at J, leaving 7 bases unmatched. Germline CDR1 SQVTM, CDR2 ANQGSEA. The CDR3 is 16 residues long. The CDR3 coding sequence is TGCAGCGTTGAAGGGGCCGGGACAGGGTCCACCGGGGAGCTGTTTTTT. Translated, it gives CSVEGAGTGSTGELFF.

The V and J genes are TRBV30 and TRBJ2-3, with 7 bases matching TRBD2. After removal of 1 base from V and 4 bases from J, the junction contained 8 bases not matched to a gene. The CDR3 runs to 15 residues. Germline V CDR1 and CDR2: GTSNPN, SVGIG (reference sequence). CDR3: CAWSEGGRSADTQYF. The CDR3 DNA is TGTGCCTGGAGTGAAGGCGGGAGAAGCGCAGATACGCAGTATTTT.

The chain uses TRBV7-9 and TRBJ2-3; possibly TRBD2 for D (5 bases). The CDR3 totals 16 residues. V was shortened by 1 base and J by 0 bases, with 11 bases between the two germline ends. The V gene's germline CDR1 is SEHNR and CDR2 FQNEAQ (reference sequence). The CDR3 loop is CASSLGRGGSTDTQYF. The CDR3 coding sequence is TGTGCCAGCAGCTTAGGACGCGGCGGGAGCACAGATACGCAGTATTTT.

The chain joins TRBV19 to TRBJ2-1; D call uncertain. This CDR3 spans 15 amino acids. V lost 3 bases and J lost 0, with 9 bases in between. Germline V gives CDR1 LNHDA, CDR2 SQIVND (reference sequence). CDR3 sequence (DNA): TGTGCCAGTAGTATCGGCGGAAACTCCTACAATGAGCAGTTCTTC. This translates into CASSIGGNSYNEQFF.

The chain links TRBV6-5 to TRBJ2-7, with TRBD1 matching 7 bases. Germline CDR1 MNHEY, CDR2 SVGAGI. Germline trimming cut 9 bases from V and 1 base from J; bases unmatched to any gene: 9. The CDR3 is made up of 14 amino acids. The CDR3 protein is CASRTRGSSYEQYF. The DNA of the CDR3 is TGTGCCAGTCGGACCAGGGGGTCGTCCTACGAGCAGTACTTC.

This clone was seen only a few times. The rearrangement links TRBV9 to TRBJ2-1, with a weak D call TRBD1 (5 bases). Trimming removed 0 bases from V and 1 base from J, with 8 bases in between. The CDR3 runs to 15 residues. Per germline, CDR1 SGDLS and CDR2 YYNGEE. The CDR3 is CASSVVAGSYNEQFF. Written as DNA, the CDR3 is TGTGCCAGCAGCGTAGTCGCAGGGTCCTACAATGAGCAGTTCTTC. Supplemented by reference TRBV9 and TRBJ2-1, the full variable domain reads DSGVTQTPKHLITATGQRVTLRCSPRSGDLSVYWYQQSLDQGLQFLIQYYNGEERAKGNILERFSAQQFPDLHSELNLSSLELGDSALYFCASSVVAGSYNEQFFGPGTRLTVL.

The V call is TRBV5-4, the J call TRBJ2-7, with TRBD1 as a possible D gene (5 bases). Germline CDR1 is SGHNT and CDR2 is YYREEE (reference sequence). The CDR3 covers 15 residues. The ends were cut back, 3 bases at V and 1 base at J, with 14 bases in the middle. In nucleotides, the CDR3 is TGTGCCAGCAGCTCTAGTCTAGGGGTATCCTACGAGCAGTACTTC. It specifies CASSSSLGVSYEQYF.

This clone showed up just a few times. The rearrangement links TRBV4-1 to TRBJ2-1; 8 bases match TRBD2. The CDR3 is made up of 16 amino acids. The germline gives CDR1 MGHRA, CDR2 YSYEKL. V shed 2 bases, J shed 6 bases, and the junction held 9 bases outside the gene matches. For the CDR3, the DNA is TGCGCCAGCAGCCAATTTGGGACTAGGGTTTTCAATGAGCAGTTCTTC. Translation: CASSQFGTRVFNEQFF.

As for this clone: Other DNA variants within this sample encode the same CDR3. This chain uses TRBV7-2 with TRBJ2-5, with D unresolved. CDR1 and CDR2 from the germline V gene are SGHTA and FQGNSA. The CDR3 has 14 amino acids. The germline V and J ends were trimmed by 1 base and 2 bases, with 8 bases remaining between them. This CDR3 is CASSLGGSQETQYF. In DNA, the CDR3 is TGTGCCAGCAGCTTAGGAGGATCGCAAGAGACCCAGTACTTC.

The V and J genes are TRBV14 and TRBJ1-3, with no clear D. The CDR3 extends over 16 amino acids. V lost 3 bases and J 0 bases, leaving 12 bases between the germline ends. CDR1 and CDR2 (germline): SGHDN, FVKESK. The CDR3 protein is CASSHRGRDSGNTIYF. CDR3 in DNA: TGTGCCAGCAGCCATCGTGGACGGGACTCTGGAAACACCATATATTTT.

The chain recombines TRBV28 with TRBJ2-7, with TRBD2 matching 7 bases. This CDR3 comprises 14 residues. J gave up 1 base and V 5 bases, and 5 bases lay outside the gene matches. Germline V gene data show CDR1 as MDHEN and CDR2 as SYDVKM. This chain's CDR3 is CASSGGSYSYEQYF. The CDR3 DNA is TGTGCCAGCAGTGGCGGGAGTTATTCCTACGAGCAGTACTTC. The entire variable domain, with the rest obtained from reference TRBV28 and TRBJ2-7, is as follows: DVKVTQSSRYLVKRTGEKVFLECVQDMDHENMFWYRQDPGLGLRLIYFSYDVKMKEKGDIPEGYSVSREKKERFSLILESASTNQTSMYLCASSGGSYSYEQYFGPGTRLTVT.

CDR3 sequence reads: CASSLVGGTGEKLFF. The CDR3 nucleotides are TGTGCCAGCAGCTTAGTTGGGGGAACAGGGGAAAAACTGTTTTTT. The gene calls are TRBV7-2 and TRBJ1-4, with a possible D match to TRBD1 (6 bases). Germline V gene lookup returns CDR1 SGHTA and CDR2 FQGNSA. The CDR3 covers 15 residues. V lost 1 base, J lost 8 bases, and 14 bases lay in between.

The chain combines TRBV27 with TRBJ2-7; the D gene is possibly TRBD1 (6 bases). The germline V and J ends were trimmed by 5 bases and 7 bases, with 9 bases remaining between them. The germline gives CDR1 MNHEY, CDR2 SMNVEV (reference sequence). The CDR3 length is 11 residues. This CDR3 is CASSVGGEQYF. In DNA, the CDR3 is TGTGCCAGCAGTGTAGGGGGTGAGCAGTACTTC.

The CDR3 sequence: CASSLDGSSYNEQFF. DNA of the CDR3: TGTGCCAGCAGCTTAGATGGTAGCTCCTACAATGAGCAGTTCTTC. The J gene is TRBJ2-1, the V gene TRBV11-3; D not resolved. V was cut by 0 bases and J by 0 bases, with 6 bases left in between. There are 15 residues in the CDR3. CDR1 and CDR2 from the germline V gene are SGHNT and YENEEA.

This clone was detected a few times. One end of the junction fails to match germline, which may point to a read error. V usage is TRBV7-9 and J usage is TRBJ2-2, with TRBD1 matching over 8 bases. The CDR3 contains 17 residues. Germline-derived CDR1 and CDR2 are SEHNR and FQNEAQ (reference sequence). The CDR3 reads CSSSLTDREWGTGELFF. The CDR3 DNA reads as TGTTCCAGCAGCTTAACGGACAGGGAATGGGGCACCGGGGAGCTGTTTTTT.

V usage is TRBV19 and J usage is TRBJ2-6, with 8 positions matching TRBD1. Per germline, CDR1 LNHDA and CDR2 SQIVND (reference sequence). The V segment lost 3 bases and the J segment 3 bases; nucleotides outside the gene matches: 7. CDR3 length: 17 residues. DNA of the CDR3: TGTGCCAGTAGTATGAGGACAGGGAGCGGTGGGGCCAACGTCCTGACTTTC. Its protein product is CASSMRTGSGGANVLTF.

The chain joins TRBV2 to TRBJ2-5; 7 bases match TRBD1. CDR3 length: 16 amino acids. Trimming at V came to 8 bases and at J to 1 base, leaving 13 bases not matched to a gene. CDR1 and CDR2 (germline): SNHLY, FYNNEI. CDR3 in amino acids: CASRWFRDSLQETQYF. As DNA, the CDR3 is TGTGCCAGCCGGTGGTTTCGGGACAGTCTCCAAGAGACCCAGTACTTC.

The CDR3 DNA reads TGTGCCAGCAGCTGGGGCGACACCTACGAGCAGTACTTC. Translation: CASSWGDTYEQYF. The chain carries TRBV11-2 and TRBJ2-7, with a possible D match to TRBD1 (5 bases). Germline-derived CDR1 and CDR2 are SGHAT and FQNNGV. Trimming left V 4 bases short and J 2 bases short, with 9 bases between. CDR3 length: 13 residues. Drawing the rest from reference TRBV11-2 and TRBJ2-7, the complete variable domain is EAGVAQSPRYKIIEKRQSVAFWCNPISGHATLYWYQQILGQGPKLLIQFQNNGVVDDSQLPKDRFSAERLKGVDSTLKIQPAKLEDSAVYLCASSWGDTYEQYFGPGTRLTVT.

J is TRBJ2-2 and V is TRBV19, with 7 positions matching TRBD2. The germline gives CDR1 LNHDA, CDR2 SQIVND (reference sequence). This CDR3 spans 15 amino acids. Trimming cost V 3 bases and J 6 bases; bases outside gene matches: 7. Written as DNA, the CDR3 is TGTGCCAGTAGTATTCAAGCGGGGATTTCCGGGGAGCTGTTTTTT. Its protein product is CASSIQAGISGELFF.

V usage is TRBV6-1 and J usage is TRBJ1-2; D is perhaps TRBD1 (5 bases). The length of the CDR3 is 15 residues. The germline gives CDR1 MNHNS, CDR2 SASEGT. The ends were cut back, 0 bases at V and 8 bases at J, with 16 bases in the middle. The CDR3 nucleotides read TGTGCCAGCAGTGAAGCGGAGACAGAACTCAAGGGCTACACCTTC. It specifies CASSEAETELKGYTF.

The chain links TRBV4-1 to TRBJ2-6; D remains unclear. The germline gives CDR1 MGHRA, CDR2 YSYEKL. V was pared by 2 bases and J by 3 bases, with 11 bases between. This CDR3 is 16 amino acids long. The CDR3 DNA sequence: TGCGCCAGCAGCCAAAACCTAGGCGGTGGGGCCAACGTCCTGACTTTC. Its translation is CASSQNLGGGANVLTF.

The chain recombines TRBV11-2 with TRBJ2-5; perhaps TRBD2 as D (6 bases). V dropped 5 bases and J dropped 5 bases, with 21 bases sitting between them. CDR1 is SGHAT, CDR2 FQNNGV, per germline. The length of the CDR3 is 16 residues. The DNA of the CDR3 is TGTGCCAGCAGCCTCCCAGCGTCGTCGGGGAGGGAGACCCAGTACTTC. Translated, it gives CASSLPASSGRETQYF.

The V call is TRBV15, the J call TRBJ2-2; 9 bases agree with TRBD1. The CDR3 has 15 amino acids. J was trimmed by 7 bases and V by 1 base; bases with no gene match: 4. Germline V gene data show CDR1 as LNHNV and CDR2 as YYDKDF (reference sequence). The CDR3 sequence is CATSRGTGVDGELFF. In DNA, the CDR3 is TGTGCCACCAGCAGAGGGACAGGGGTGGACGGGGAGCTGTTTTTT.